Each of the 13 T cell receptor beta chains below was sequenced from the same sample in a study of cytomegalovirus exposure and HLA in healthy donors. Profiling relied on immunoSEQ multiplex PCR, and the TCRdb table lists in-frame clones only, not all of them. This table has about 120,000 clones, around nine tenths appearing once. Sequenced material: PBMCs. The origin of the receptors is a woman in her late teens or twenties in good health and CMV-seropositive.

The J gene is TRBJ1-2, the V gene TRBV7-9; TRBD1 matches at 8 bases. The CDR3 has 16 amino acids. CDR1 is SEHNR and CDR2 is FQNEAQ in the germline V gene (reference sequence). V was pared by 7 bases and J by 0 bases, with 10 bases of the junction left unmatched. In DNA, the CDR3 is TGTGCCAGCACCGATATGAACAGGGGGGCTAACTATGGCTACACCTTC. Translated: CASTDMNRGANYGYTF. The full variable domain, with the rest looked up from reference TRBV7-9 and TRBJ1-2, is DTGVSQNPRHKITKRGQNVTFRCDPISEHNRLYWYRQTLGQGPEFLTYFQNEAQLEKSRLLSDRFSAERPKGSFSTLEIQRTEQGDSAMYLCASTDMNRGANYGYTFGSGTRLTVV.

V usage is TRBV4-1 and J usage is TRBJ1-2; the D gene is possibly TRBD1 (5 bases). CDR3 length: 14 residues. V was shortened by 3 bases and J by 7 bases, with 15 bases between the two germline ends. The germline V gene encodes CDR1 MGHRA and CDR2 YSYEKL. CDR3 DNA sequence: TGCGCCAGCAGCCAGGCAGGAAGCGGGGCTGGCTACACCTTC. Amino acids: CASSQAGSGAGYTF.

As regards this clone: Other DNA sequences in this specimen translate into the identical CDR3. The J gene is TRBJ1-2, the V gene TRBV15; D not resolved. The CDR3 is 13 amino acids. In germline, CDR1 is LNHNV, CDR2 YYDKDF (reference sequence). The V gene lost 1 base and the J gene lost 8 bases, with 11 bases spanning the gap. CDR3: CATSRAGKGGYTF. Here the CDR3 DNA reads TGTGCCACCAGCAGAGCCGGGAAAGGAGGCTACACCTTC.

This clone was counted a single time. The DNA for the CDR3 is TGTGCCTGGACTGGGGGGGCTAGCGGCACAGATACGCAGTATTTT. This translates into CAWTGGASGTDTQYF. The chain links TRBV30 to TRBJ2-3, with D possibly matching TRBD2 (7 bases). CDR3 size: 15 residues. Trimming removed 4 bases from V and 1 base from J, with 15 bases in between. Per the germline V gene, CDR1 is GTSNPN and CDR2 is SVGIG (reference sequence).

The rearrangement links TRBV5-4 to TRBJ1-4; TRBD1 matches at 8 bases. The CDR3 contains 15 residues. The trim removed 3 bases at V and 8 bases at J, leaving 9 bases unmatched. Per the germline V gene, CDR1 is SGHNT and CDR2 is YYREEE (reference sequence). This CDR3 is CASSSTQGAGEKLFF. CDR3 bases: TGTGCCAGCAGCTCAACTCAGGGGGCAGGAGAAAAACTGTTTTTT.

Notes on this clone: The junction and the germline gene differ at one end; a read error may be behind it. The V call is TRBV13, the J call TRBJ1-2; D may be TRBD1 (5 bases). CDR1 PRHDT and CDR2 FYEKMQ come from the germline V gene (reference sequence). The CDR3 totals 12 residues. The CDR3 nucleotides are TGTGCCAACAGCTTAGACAGCTATGGCTACACCTTC. It codes for CANSLDSYGYTF.

V gene TRBV9 combines with J gene TRBJ2-3, with D possibly being TRBD2 (5 bases). Trimming took off 0 bases at V and 2 bases at J, with 16 bases between the two ends. CDR1 is SGDLS and CDR2 is YYNGEE in the germline V gene. This CDR3 contains 17 residues. The CDR3 loop reads CASSVGAAGIYTDTQYF. CDR3 sequence (DNA): TGTGCCAGCAGCGTAGGTGCAGCCGGGATATACACAGATACGCAGTATTTT.

The chain is built from TRBV19 and TRBJ2-7; weak D call: TRBD1 (6 bases). This CDR3 contains 15 residues. V lost 4 bases to trimming and J lost 0 bases, with 13 bases between them. CDR1 LNHDA and CDR2 SQIVND come from the germline V gene (reference sequence). Here the CDR3 reads CASSTLGQNSYEQYF. The CDR3 region has the DNA TGTGCCAGTAGTACCCTCGGACAGAACTCCTACGAGCAGTACTTC.

Notes on this clone: This sample also contains other DNA sequences that code for the same CDR3. V usage is TRBV19 and J usage is TRBJ1-2, with unresolved D. V lost 2 bases, J lost 5 bases, and 9 bases lay in between. In germline, CDR1 is LNHDA, CDR2 SQIVND (reference sequence). The CDR3 has 13 residues. The CDR3 DNA reads as TGTGCCAGTAGTATATCCGGGTCTTATGGCTACACCTTC. Amino acid sequence: CASSISGSYGYTF. Based on the CDR3 plus reference TRBV19 and TRBJ1-2, the full variable domain is DGGITQSPKYLFRKEGQNVTLSCEQNLNHDAMYWYRQDPGQGLRLIYYSQIVNDFQKGDIAEGYSVSREKKESFPLTVTSAQKNPTAFYLCASSISGSYGYTFGSGTRLTVV.

CDR3 protein: CAWSVTRTARGSNTEAFF. CDR3 bases: TGTGCCTGGAGTGTAACCCGGACGGCTAGGGGGTCCAACACTGAAGCTTTCTTT. The rearrangement joins TRBV30 to TRBJ1-1; weak D call: TRBD1 (6 bases). The CDR3 length is 18 residues. The germline gives CDR1 GTSNPN, CDR2 SVGIG (reference sequence). V gave up 0 bases and J gave up 2 bases, with 22 bases separating them.

A word on this clone: This CDR3 is also generated by other DNA sequences in the sample. The chain combines TRBV15 with TRBJ2-7; D gene unclear. The CDR3 is 13 amino acids. V gave up 0 bases and J gave up 0 bases, with 3 bases separating them. The germline gives CDR1 LNHNV, CDR2 YYDKDF (reference sequence). CDR3 protein: CATSRDRSYEQYF. CDR3 sequence (DNA): TGTGCCACCAGCAGAGATCGCTCCTACGAGCAGTACTTC.

Only a few counts were recorded for this clone. The V and J genes are TRBV18 and TRBJ2-6; D gene ambiguous. The CDR3 length is 16 residues. CDR1 and CDR2 from the germline V gene are KGHSH and LQKENI. Trimming shortened V by 0 bases and J by 3 bases, and 9 bases separated the two germline ends. This chain's CDR3 is CASSPPVSRGANVLTF. CDR3 nucleotide sequence: TGTGCCAGCTCACCACCCGTGAGTCGTGGGGCCAACGTCCTGACTTTC.

The sample holds one count of this clone. This chain links TRBV18 with TRBJ1-5, with TRBD1 identical over 9 bases. The germline gives CDR1 KGHSH, CDR2 LQKENI. Trimming removed 6 bases from V and 5 bases from J; junction bases left unmatched: 11. This CDR3 has 16 residues. DNA of the CDR3: TGTGCCAGCTCGCCCGCCGGGACAGGGACACATCAGCCCCAGCATTTT. It specifies CASSPAGTGTHQPQHF. Using reference TRBV18 and TRBJ1-5 for the parts outside the CDR3, the full variable domain is NAGVMQNPRHLVRRRGQEARLRCSPMKGHSHVYWYRQLPEEGLKFMVYLQKENIIDESGMPKERFSAEFPKEGPSILRIQQVVRGDSAAYFCASSPAGTGTHQPQHFGDGTRLSIL.